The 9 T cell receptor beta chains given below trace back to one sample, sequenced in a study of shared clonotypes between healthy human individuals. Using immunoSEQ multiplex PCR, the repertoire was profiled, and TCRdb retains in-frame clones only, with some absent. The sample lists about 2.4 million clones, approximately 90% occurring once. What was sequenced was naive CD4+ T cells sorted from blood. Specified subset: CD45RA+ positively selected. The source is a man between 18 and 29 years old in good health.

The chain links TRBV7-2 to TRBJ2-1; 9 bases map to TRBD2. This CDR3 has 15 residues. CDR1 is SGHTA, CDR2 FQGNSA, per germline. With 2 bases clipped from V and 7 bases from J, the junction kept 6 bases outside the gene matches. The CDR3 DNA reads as TGTGCCAGCAGCTTACAAGCGGGAGGATCGAATGAGCAGTTCTTC. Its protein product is CASSLQAGGSNEQFF.

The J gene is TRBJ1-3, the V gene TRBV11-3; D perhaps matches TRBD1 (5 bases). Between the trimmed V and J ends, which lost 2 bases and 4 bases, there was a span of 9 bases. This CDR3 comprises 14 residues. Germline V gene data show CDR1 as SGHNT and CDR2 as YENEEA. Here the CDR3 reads CASSLRDGGNTIYF. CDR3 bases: TGTGCCAGCAGCTTACGGGACGGCGGAAACACCATATATTTT.

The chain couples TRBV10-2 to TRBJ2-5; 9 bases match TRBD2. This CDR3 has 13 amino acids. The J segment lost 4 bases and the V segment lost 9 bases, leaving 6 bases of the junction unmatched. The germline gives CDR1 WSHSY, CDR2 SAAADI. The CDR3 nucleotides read TGCGCCAGTAGTAGCGGGAGTGCAGAGACCCAGTACTTC. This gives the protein CASSSGSAETQYF.

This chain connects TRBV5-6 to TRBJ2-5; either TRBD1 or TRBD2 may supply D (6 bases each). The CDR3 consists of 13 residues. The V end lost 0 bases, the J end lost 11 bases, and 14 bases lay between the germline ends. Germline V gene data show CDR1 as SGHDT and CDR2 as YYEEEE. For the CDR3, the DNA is TGTGCCAGCAGCTTGGGCAGGGGACGGGAGCAGTACTTC. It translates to CASSLGRGREQYF.

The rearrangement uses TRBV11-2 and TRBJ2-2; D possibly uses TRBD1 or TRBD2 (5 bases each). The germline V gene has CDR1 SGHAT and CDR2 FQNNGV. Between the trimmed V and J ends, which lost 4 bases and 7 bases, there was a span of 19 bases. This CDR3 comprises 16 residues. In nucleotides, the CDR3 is TGTGCCAGCAGCTCGTACTTCCGGGACCACCTCGGGGAGCTGTTTTTT. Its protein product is CASSSYFRDHLGELFF.

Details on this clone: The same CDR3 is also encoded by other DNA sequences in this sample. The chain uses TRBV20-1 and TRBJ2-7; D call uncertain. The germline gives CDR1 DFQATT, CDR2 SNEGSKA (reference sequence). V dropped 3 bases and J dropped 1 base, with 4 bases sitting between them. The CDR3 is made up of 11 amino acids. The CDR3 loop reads CSASPSYEQYF. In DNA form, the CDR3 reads TGCAGTGCTAGCCCATCCTACGAGCAGTACTTC.

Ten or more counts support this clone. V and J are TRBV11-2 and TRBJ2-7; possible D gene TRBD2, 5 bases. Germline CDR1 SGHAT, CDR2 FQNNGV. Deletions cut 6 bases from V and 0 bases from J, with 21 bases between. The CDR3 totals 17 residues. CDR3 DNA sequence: TGTGCCAGCAGTTTTGCCGCTTTATCGGGGATCTCCTACGAGCAGTACTTC. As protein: CASSFAALSGISYEQYF.

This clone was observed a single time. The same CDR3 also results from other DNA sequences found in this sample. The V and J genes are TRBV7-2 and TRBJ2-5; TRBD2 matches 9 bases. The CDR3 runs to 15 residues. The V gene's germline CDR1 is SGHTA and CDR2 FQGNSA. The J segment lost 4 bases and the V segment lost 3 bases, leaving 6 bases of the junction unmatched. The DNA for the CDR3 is TGTGCCAGCAGCTTGGGAGCGGGAGGAGGAGAGACCCAGTACTTC. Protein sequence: CASSLGAGGGETQYF.

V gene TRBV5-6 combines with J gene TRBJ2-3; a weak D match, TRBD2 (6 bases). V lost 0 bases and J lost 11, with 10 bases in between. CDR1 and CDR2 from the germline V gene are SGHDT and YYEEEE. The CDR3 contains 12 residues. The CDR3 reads CASSLVVGRQYF. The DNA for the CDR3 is TGTGCCAGCAGCTTGGTTGTCGGGAGGCAGTATTTT.